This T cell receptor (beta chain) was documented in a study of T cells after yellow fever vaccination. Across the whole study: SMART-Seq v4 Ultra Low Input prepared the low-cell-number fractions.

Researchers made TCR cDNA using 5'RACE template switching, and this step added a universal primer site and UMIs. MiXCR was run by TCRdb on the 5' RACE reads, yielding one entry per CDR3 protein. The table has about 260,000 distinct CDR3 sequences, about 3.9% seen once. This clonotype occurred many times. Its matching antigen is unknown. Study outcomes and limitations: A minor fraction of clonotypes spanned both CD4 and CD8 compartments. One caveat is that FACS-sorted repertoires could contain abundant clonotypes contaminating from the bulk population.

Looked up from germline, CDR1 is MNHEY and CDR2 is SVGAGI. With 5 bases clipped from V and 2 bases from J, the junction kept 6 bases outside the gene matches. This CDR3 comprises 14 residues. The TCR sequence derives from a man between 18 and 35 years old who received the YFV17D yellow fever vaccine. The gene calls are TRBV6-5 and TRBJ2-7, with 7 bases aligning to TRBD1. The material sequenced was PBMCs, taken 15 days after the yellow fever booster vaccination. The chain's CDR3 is CASSTLTGTYEQYF. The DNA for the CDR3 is TGTGCCAGCAGTACCCTGACAGGGACCTACGAGCAGTACTTC.